This T cell receptor (beta chain) came from a study of T cell repertoires in cytomegalovirus infection. In the study overall: Alongside well-studied HLA-B-restricted CMV epitopes, recently identified HLA-C-restricted CMV epitopes were also used. An indication of both CMV infection and matching HLA type came from public TCR beta signatures.

TCRdb redid the calling of the reads with MiXCR, one entry per CDR3 protein. The repertoire holds under 500,000 distinct CDR3 sequences, with approximately 40% as singletons. The germline CDR1 and CDR2 sequences are KGHSH and LQKENI. The CDR3 runs 13 residues. The ends were cut back, 1 base at V and 3 bases at J, with 7 bases in the middle. This clonotype appeared a single time. Its antigen is not known. General observations from the study: Individuals carrying CMV plus the relevant HLA were identified by cumulative frequency of public TCR beta families. Dominating the ex vivo response were HLA-C-restricted CMV-specific TCR beta clonotypes.

The TCR comes from a human donor in good health (CMV status not recorded). Some clones in this sample may be carry-over from other donors' samples. The sequences come from cultured PBMCs, collected from culture after CMV antigen stimulation. The chain joins TRBV18 to TRBJ2-7, with D possibly TRBD2 on 5 matching bases. The CDR3 DNA is TGTGCCAGCTCACCACAGGGAGACTACGAGCAGTACTTC. Its translation is CASSPQGDYEQYF.